This TCR beta chain appears in the sequencing data of a study of molecular identifiers for immune sequencing clone quantification. The CDR3 totals 14 residues. The germline CDR1 and CDR2 sequences are SSHAT and FNYEAQ (reference sequence). The germline V and J ends were trimmed by 4 bases and 8 bases, with 14 bases remaining between them. In TCRdb, the PCR reads were re-called with MiXCR into one record per CDR3 protein. The sample lists 20,000 or so distinct CDR3 sequences; 20% to 25% were seen once. The receptor comes from a human donor in good health. Some libraries in this study had Jurkat cell RNA spiked in. The rearrangement joins TRBV7-7 to TRBJ2-2, with unresolved D. Sequencing was done on a sample of naive CD8+ T cells from blood, with Jurkat cell RNA spiked in. Noted subset: FACS-sorted CD8+CD4-CCR7+CD45RA+ naive T cells. The chain's CDR3 is CASSSGSPGGELFF. The CDR3 DNA reads as TGTGCCAGCAGCTCCGGGTCGCCAGGAGGGGAGCTGTTTTTT. The variable domain in full, completed from reference TRBV7-7 and TRBJ2-2, reads GAGVSQSPRYKVTKRGQDVTLRCDPISSHATLYWYQQALGQGPEFLTYFNYEAQPDKSGLPSDRFSAERPEGSISTLTIQRTEQRDSAMYRCASSSGSPGGELFFGEGSRLTVL.